The rows below give T cell receptor beta chains drawn from one sample of a study of CD8 T cells in Susac syndrome. TCRdb recomputed calls from the immunoSEQ multiplex PCR reads with MiXCR, one row per CDR3 protein. The data show approximately 190,000 distinct CDR3 sequences, roughly 94% seen once. Sequenced material: CD8+ T cells from PBMCs. The receptors come from a human donor with Susac syndrome. Each CDR3 is given with its conserved first and last residue. Each record gives: CDR3 length, clone size, D gene, V gene, J gene, CDR3 protein, CDR3 DNA. A D gene is named only where the DNA matches it firmly. Some rows have no size entry. The others give once, few or many, or a class for an expanded clone.

CDR3 length: 16; clone size: once; D gene: TRBD2; V gene: TRBV4-1; J gene: TRBJ2-3; CDR3 protein: CASSQGAGARGDTQYF; CDR3 DNA: TGCGCCAGCAGCCAAGGAGCGGGGGCCCGTGGAGATACGCAGTATTTT
CDR3 length: 15; clone size: -; D gene: TRBD1; V gene: TRBV13; J gene: TRBJ1-1; CDR3 protein: CASSLVTTGGTEAFF; CDR3 DNA: TGTGCCAGCAGCTTAGTTACGACAGGGGGCACTGAAGCTTTCTTT
CDR3 length: 18; clone size: -; D gene: TRBD2; V gene: TRBV20-1; J gene: TRBJ2-3; CDR3 protein: CSASGLAGGRGGTDTQYF; CDR3 DNA: TGCAGTGCTAGTGGACTAGCGGGGGGCCGAGGGGGCACAGATACGCAGTATTTT
CDR3 length: 14; clone size: once; D gene: -; V gene: TRBV20-1; J gene: TRBJ2-7; CDR3 protein: CSARGGQTYYEQYF; CDR3 DNA: TGCAGTGCTAGAGGGGGGCAGACCTACTACGAGCAGTACTTC
CDR3 length: 16; clone size: -; D gene: -; V gene: TRBV3-1; J gene: TRBJ2-3; CDR3 protein: CASSQASSFGTDTQYF; CDR3 DNA: TGTGCCAGCAGCCAAGCGTCTAGCTTCGGCACAGATACGCAGTATTTT
CDR3 length: 13; clone size: -; D gene: -; V gene: TRBV9; J gene: TRBJ1-4; CDR3 protein: CASSRGGSEKLFF; CDR3 DNA: TGTGCCAGCAGCCGAGGGGGTTCTGAAAAACTGTTTTTT
CDR3 length: 16; clone size: -; D gene: TRBD2; V gene: TRBV11-2; J gene: TRBJ2-2; CDR3 protein: CASSLAPAGFTGELFF; CDR3 DNA: TGTGCCAGCAGCTTAGCACCAGCGGGGTTCACCGGGGAGCTGTTTTTT
CDR3 length: 18; clone size: -; D gene: -; V gene: TRBV4-2; J gene: TRBJ2-1; CDR3 protein: CASSQDEGGSPGYNEQFF; CDR3 DNA: TGTGCCAGCAGCCAAGATGAAGGTGGGAGCCCGGGTTACAATGAGCAGTTCTTC
CDR3 length: 13; clone size: -; D gene: TRBD1; V gene: TRBV28; J gene: TRBJ2-7; CDR3 protein: CASSRDRDYEQYF; CDR3 DNA: TGTGCCAGCAGCAGGGACAGGGACTACGAGCAGTACTTC
CDR3 length: 16; clone size: -; D gene: TRBD1; V gene: TRBV27; J gene: TRBJ1-2; CDR3 protein: CATSLQWTGANYGYTF; CDR3 DNA: TGTGCCACCTCGCTCCAATGGACAGGGGCTAACTATGGCTACACCTTC
CDR3 length: 15; clone size: once; D gene: -; V gene: TRBV27; J gene: TRBJ2-7; CDR3 protein: CASSLSASVLYEQYF; CDR3 DNA: TGTGCCAGCAGTTTATCGGCTAGCGTACTCTACGAGCAGTACTTC
CDR3 length: 11; clone size: once; D gene: -; V gene: TRBV30; J gene: TRBJ1-1; CDR3 protein: CAWSVPMRAFF; CDR3 DNA: TGTGCCTGGAGTGTTCCGATGAGAGCTTTCTTT
CDR3 length: 15; clone size: -; D gene: TRBD1; V gene: TRBV19; J gene: TRBJ2-7; CDR3 protein: CASSIGDRETYEQYF; CDR3 DNA: TGTGCCAGTAGTATCGGGGACAGGGAGACCTACGAGCAGTACTTC
CDR3 length: 15; clone size: -; D gene: -; V gene: TRBV28; J gene: TRBJ2-7; CDR3 protein: CASSLRQAFSYEQYF; CDR3 DNA: TGTGCCAGCAGTTTAAGACAGGCTTTCTCCTACGAGCAGTACTTC
CDR3 length: 12; clone size: -; D gene: -; V gene: TRBV12-5; J gene: TRBJ2-2; CDR3 protein: CASGFSPGELFF; CDR3 DNA: TGTGCTAGTGGTTTTAGCCCCGGGGAGCTGTTTTTT
CDR3 length: 13; clone size: -; D gene: -; V gene: TRBV11-2; J gene: TRBJ2-7; CDR3 protein: CASSRAGDDEQYF; CDR3 DNA: TGTGCCAGCAGCCGGGCGGGTGACGACGAGCAGTACTTC
CDR3 length: 13; clone size: once; D gene: TRBD1; V gene: TRBV20-1; J gene: TRBJ2-7; CDR3 protein: CSAKRTGGFEQYF; CDR3 DNA: TGCAGTGCCAAACGGACAGGGGGATTCGAGCAGTACTTC
CDR3 length: 15; clone size: -; D gene: TRBD1; V gene: TRBV5-8; J gene: TRBJ2-3; CDR3 protein: CASSPGQASTDTQYF; CDR3 DNA: TGTGCCAGCAGCCCGGGACAGGCTAGCACAGATACGCAGTATTTT
CDR3 length: 15; clone size: -; D gene: -; V gene: TRBV19; J gene: TRBJ2-1; CDR3 protein: CASSIVTGIYNEQFF; CDR3 DNA: TGTGCCAGTAGTATTGTCACAGGGATCTACAATGAGCAGTTCTTC
CDR3 length: 14; clone size: -; D gene: -; V gene: TRBV7-9; J gene: TRBJ2-1; CDR3 protein: CASSFWTVNNEQFF; CDR3 DNA: TGTGCCAGCAGCTTTTGGACAGTTAACAATGAGCAGTTCTTC
CDR3 length: 18; clone size: -; D gene: TRBD1; V gene: TRBV4-1; J gene: TRBJ2-6; CDR3 protein: CASSLRRDSFSGANVLTF; CDR3 DNA: TGCGCCAGCAGCCTACGCCGGGACAGCTTCTCTGGGGCCAACGTCCTGACTTTC
CDR3 length: 14; clone size: -; D gene: -; V gene: TRBV14; J gene: TRBJ2-3; CDR3 protein: CASSQVYSTDTQYF; CDR3 DNA: TGTGCCAGCAGCCAAGTTTACTCCACAGATACGCAGTATTTT
CDR3 length: 16; clone size: -; D gene: -; V gene: TRBV13; J gene: TRBJ2-7; CDR3 protein: CASSPVVGAHTYEQYF; CDR3 DNA: TGTGCCAGCAGCCCTGTTGTGGGGGCGCACACCTACGAGCAGTACTTC
CDR3 length: 13; clone size: -; D gene: -; V gene: TRBV27; J gene: TRBJ1-1; CDR3 protein: CASRKQQNTEAFF; CDR3 DNA: TGTGCCAGCAGGAAACAGCAGAACACTGAAGCTTTCTTT
CDR3 length: 13; clone size: once; D gene: -; V gene: TRBV6-5; J gene: TRBJ2-1; CDR3 protein: CASSPWSYNEQFF; CDR3 DNA: TGTGCCAGCAGCCCATGGTCCTACAATGAGCAGTTCTTC
CDR3 length: 15; clone size: -; D gene: TRBD1; V gene: TRBV6-6; J gene: TRBJ1-1; CDR3 protein: CASSYGTGGSAEAFF; CDR3 DNA: TGTGCCAGCAGCTACGGGACAGGGGGCTCCGCTGAAGCTTTCTTT
CDR3 length: 14; clone size: -; D gene: TRBD2; V gene: TRBV2; J gene: TRBJ2-7; CDR3 protein: CASSGSGVGYEQYF; CDR3 DNA: TGTGCCAGCAGTGGTAGCGGGGTTGGCTACGAGCAGTACTTC
CDR3 length: 14; clone size: -; D gene: -; V gene: TRBV27; J gene: TRBJ1-1; CDR3 protein: CASSYDRRGTEAFF; CDR3 DNA: TGTGCCAGCAGTTACGACAGGCGGGGGACTGAAGCTTTCTTT
CDR3 length: 12; clone size: -; D gene: -; V gene: TRBV12-3/TRBV12-4; J gene: TRBJ2-2; CDR3 protein: CASRAPTGELFF; CDR3 DNA: TGTGCCAGCAGGGCTCCCACCGGGGAGCTGTTTTTT
CDR3 length: 15; clone size: -; D gene: -; V gene: TRBV4-1; J gene: TRBJ2-3; CDR3 protein: CASSQTTGTTDTQYF; CDR3 DNA: TGCGCCAGCAGCCAAACAACAGGGACCACAGATACGCAGTATTTT
CDR3 length: 14; clone size: -; D gene: TRBD1; V gene: TRBV29-1; J gene: TRBJ1-5; CDR3 protein: CSAQTTGRDQPQHF; CDR3 DNA: TGCAGCGCCCAAACGACAGGGAGGGATCAGCCCCAGCATTTT
CDR3 length: 16; clone size: -; D gene: -; V gene: TRBV14; J gene: TRBJ2-2; CDR3 protein: CASSQGKVGSPFELFF; CDR3 DNA: TGTGCCAGCAGCCAAGGCAAGGTTGGCAGTCCTTTCGAGCTGTTTTTT
CDR3 length: 13; clone size: -; D gene: TRBD1; V gene: TRBV6-5; J gene: TRBJ1-1; CDR3 protein: CASSHRGHTEAFF; CDR3 DNA: TGTGCCAGCAGCCACAGGGGGCACACTGAAGCTTTCTTT
CDR3 length: 13; clone size: -; D gene: -; V gene: TRBV7-3; J gene: TRBJ1-1; CDR3 protein: CASSYRPHTEAFF; CDR3 DNA: TGTGCCAGCAGTTACAGGCCCCACACTGAAGCTTTCTTT
CDR3 length: 16; clone size: -; D gene: -; V gene: TRBV12-3/TRBV12-4; J gene: TRBJ1-3; CDR3 protein: CASSLGTPSSGNTIYF; CDR3 DNA: TGTGCCAGCAGTTTAGGGACTCCCAGCTCTGGAAACACCATATATTTT
CDR3 length: 17; clone size: -; D gene: -; V gene: TRBV6-1; J gene: TRBJ2-7; CDR3 protein: CASSEELKRGYIDEQYF; CDR3 DNA: TGTGCCAGCAGTGAAGAGTTGAAACGGGGGTACATCGACGAGCAGTACTTC
CDR3 length: 14; clone size: -; D gene: TRBD1; V gene: TRBV24-1; J gene: TRBJ1-5; CDR3 protein: CATSDGQGNQPQHF; CDR3 DNA: TGTGCCACCAGTGATGGACAGGGCAATCAGCCCCAGCATTTT
CDR3 length: 14; clone size: -; D gene: TRBD1; V gene: TRBV4-1; J gene: TRBJ2-5; CDR3 protein: CASSHPGQGETQYF; CDR3 DNA: TGCGCCAGCAGCCACCCCGGACAGGGCGAGACCCAGTACTTC
CDR3 length: 16; clone size: once; D gene: TRBD1; V gene: TRBV27; J gene: TRBJ2-5; CDR3 protein: CASSVHRGTETETQYF; CDR3 DNA: TGTGCCAGCAGCGTACACAGGGGGACAGAAACAGAGACCCAGTACTTC
CDR3 length: 14; clone size: once; D gene: -; V gene: TRBV29-1; J gene: TRBJ2-4; CDR3 protein: CSVEVVRAKNIQYF; CDR3 DNA: TGCAGCGTTGAAGTGGTGAGAGCCAAAAACATTCAGTACTTC
CDR3 length: 15; clone size: -; D gene: -; V gene: TRBV6-5; J gene: TRBJ1-1; CDR3 protein: CASSYGAESNTEAFF; CDR3 DNA: TGTGCCAGCAGTTACGGGGCCGAATCCAACACTGAAGCTTTCTTT
CDR3 length: 15; clone size: -; D gene: -; V gene: TRBV20-1; J gene: TRBJ2-3; CDR3 protein: CSARDWATLTDTQYF; CDR3 DNA: TGCAGTGCTAGAGATTGGGCTACTCTCACAGATACGCAGTATTTT
CDR3 length: 15; clone size: -; D gene: TRBD1; V gene: TRBV6-5; J gene: TRBJ1-2; CDR3 protein: CASSYTTGGGYGYTF; CDR3 DNA: TGTGCCAGCAGTTATACAACAGGGGGAGGCTATGGCTACACCTTC
CDR3 length: 13; clone size: -; D gene: -; V gene: TRBV2; J gene: TRBJ2-3; CDR3 protein: CASSDGATDTQYF; CDR3 DNA: TGTGCCAGCAGTGACGGGGCAACAGATACGCAGTATTTT
CDR3 length: 14; clone size: -; D gene: -; V gene: TRBV4-1; J gene: TRBJ2-7; CDR3 protein: CASSQAHGLREQYF; CDR3 DNA: TGCGCCAGCAGCCAAGCGCACGGGCTAAGGGAGCAGTACTTC
CDR3 length: 14; clone size: -; D gene: TRBD1; V gene: TRBV27; J gene: TRBJ1-1; CDR3 protein: CASSSRQGNTEAFF; CDR3 DNA: TGTGCCAGCTCATCACGACAGGGGAACACTGAAGCTTTCTTT
CDR3 length: 11; clone size: -; D gene: -; V gene: TRBV6-1; J gene: TRBJ2-6; CDR3 protein: CAGAGANVLTF; CDR3 DNA: TGTGCGGGGGCTGGGGCCAACGTCCTGACTTTC
CDR3 length: 12; clone size: once; D gene: -; V gene: TRBV6-5; J gene: TRBJ1-5; CDR3 protein: CASGWAGQPQHF; CDR3 DNA: TGTGCCAGCGGGTGGGCGGGGCAGCCCCAGCATTTT